This T cell receptor (beta chain) was obtained from a study of tissue T cells after allogeneic stem cell transplantation. General observations from the study: Which tissue TCRs were alloreactive or antigen-specific was not determined. Some clones might be persisting host cells. Anatomically similar tissues had similar TCR repertoires within each patient. In patients and mice, blood and spleen missed much of tissue repertoire.

In this sample, this clone turned up a few times. Its antigen is not known. Genes and germline are mouse. Sequencing ends 1 residue short of the CDR3 end; the germline J gene provides the rest. J was trimmed by 6 bases and V by 1 base; bases with no gene match: 5. The germline CDR1 and CDR2 sequences are NNHNN and SYGAGS (reference sequence). CDR3 length: 14 amino acids. TCRdb's table, derived via immunoSEQ multiplex PCR, lists solely in-frame clones and lacks some. The table records approximately 2,100 clones, approximately 56% of them present only once. Specified time point: mouse harvest day 7 after allogeneic transplant. The graft held 10^6 splenic CD5+ T cells and 10^7 T-cell-depleted bone marrow cells. Tissues came from B6→BALB/c major-mismatch GVHD mice at day 7 or 14.

The TCR was taken from a female BALB/c mouse given C57BL/6 T cells with graft-versus-host disease after an allogeneic hematopoietic cell transplant. This rearrangement joins TRBV13-2 to TRBJ2-7; 9 positions agree with TRBD1. Sequencing was done on a sample of spleen. CDR3 sequence reads: CASGDRGTGIEQYF. The CDR3 DNA, read in part, is TGTGCCAGCGGTGATCGGGGGACAGGGATTGAACAGTAC.